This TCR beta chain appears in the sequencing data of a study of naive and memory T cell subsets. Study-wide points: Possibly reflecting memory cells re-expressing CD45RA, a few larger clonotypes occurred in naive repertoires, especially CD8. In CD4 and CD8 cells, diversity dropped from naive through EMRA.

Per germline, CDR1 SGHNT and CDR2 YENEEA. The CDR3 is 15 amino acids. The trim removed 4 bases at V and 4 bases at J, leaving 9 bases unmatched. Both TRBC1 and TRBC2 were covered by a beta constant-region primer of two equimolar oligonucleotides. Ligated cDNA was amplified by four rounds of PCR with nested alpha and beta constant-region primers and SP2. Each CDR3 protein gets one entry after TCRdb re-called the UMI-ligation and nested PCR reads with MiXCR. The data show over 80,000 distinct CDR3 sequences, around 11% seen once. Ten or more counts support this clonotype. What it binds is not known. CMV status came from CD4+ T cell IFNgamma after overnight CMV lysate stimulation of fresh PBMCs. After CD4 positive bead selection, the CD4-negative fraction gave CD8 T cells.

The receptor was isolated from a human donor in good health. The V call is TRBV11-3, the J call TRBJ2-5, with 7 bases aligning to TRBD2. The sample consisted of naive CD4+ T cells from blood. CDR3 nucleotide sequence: TGTGCCAGCAGCTCCGGGGGAGCGGGGAGAGAGACCCAGTACTTC. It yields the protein CASSSGGAGRETQYF.